The next 28 T cell receptor beta chains were all read from a single sample in a study of blood T cell repertoires in COVID-19 (dated by TCRdb to the early 2020s). The library was built by means of the immunoSEQ multiplex PCR assay. TCRdb re-hosts the immuneACCESS table, in-frame sequences only. Its copies lack some clones; in the studies checked, an unresolved V gene accounts for under half of them, and the cause for the rest is not known. Present in this sample are roughly 48,000 clones, approximately 89% of which were seen just once. Around 30% of the sample rests with the top ten. The material sequenced was peripheral blood. These receptors came from a woman of 80 years or more with acute or convalescent COVID-19.

Remarks on this clone: The sample has other DNA sequences that encode this CDR3 too. V gene TRBV5-1 combines with J gene TRBJ2-5; TRBD2 might be the D (6 bases). Looked up from germline, CDR1 is SGHRS and CDR2 is YFSETQ. This CDR3 has 15 amino acids. V lost 0 bases to trimming and J lost 5 bases, with 14 bases between them. The CDR3 coding sequence is TGCGCCAGCAGCTTGGCCCTCGGGGGTGGGGAGACCCAGTACTTC. Encoded protein: CASSLALGGGETQYF.

The chain joins TRBV5-4 to TRBJ1-2; 8 bases fit TRBD1. The V gene end was trimmed by 5 bases and the J gene end by 2 bases; junction bases not matched to a gene: 5. This CDR3 region has 14 residues. Germline V gives CDR1 SGHNT, CDR2 YYREEE (reference sequence). CDR3 nucleotide sequence: TGTGCCAGCAGACCACAGGGGGGGAACTATGGCTACACCTTC. Its protein is CASRPQGGNYGYTF.

V usage is TRBV10-3 and J usage is TRBJ1-1; TRBD1 agrees at 9 bases. This CDR3 is 16 amino acids long. CDR1 and CDR2 (germline): ENHRY, SYGVKD. V was clipped by 7 bases and J by 7 bases; unmatched bases: 16. The CDR3 sequence is CAINAGTGILRREAFF. The CDR3 nucleotides read TGTGCCATCAACGCCGGGACAGGGATTCTGCGGCGTGAAGCTTTCTTT.

The chain links TRBV3-1 (or the pseudogene TRBV3-2) to TRBJ2-5; 8 bases line up with TRBD1. Germline V gene data show CDR1 as LGHDT and CDR2 as YNNKEL (reference sequence). The trim removed 5 bases at V and 2 bases at J, leaving 7 bases unmatched. The CDR3 is 15 residues long. CDR3 bases: TGTGCCAGCAGCTCATGGACAGGGCGGCAAGAGACCCAGTACTTC. Its translation is CASSSWTGRQETQYF.

In this sample, this clone turned up once. V and J are TRBV3-1 (or the pseudogene TRBV3-2) and TRBJ2-7, with D maybe TRBD2 (6 bases). The CDR3 spans 14 residues. Trimming removed 0 bases from V and 5 bases from J, with 11 bases in between. The germline V gene encodes CDR1 LGHDT and CDR2 YNNKEL (reference sequence). CDR3: CASSQDRWRDEQYF. In DNA, the CDR3 is TGTGCCAGCAGCCAAGATCGGTGGAGGGACGAGCAGTACTTC.

The chain carries TRBV15 and TRBJ1-2, with 8 bases lining up with TRBD1. Germline values: CDR1 LNHNV, CDR2 YYDKDF (reference sequence). The CDR3 is made up of 15 amino acids. With 3 bases clipped from V and 4 bases from J, the junction kept 7 bases outside the gene matches. The CDR3 coding sequence is TGTGCCACCAGCAGTCCGACAGGGGTTCTCTATGGCTACACCTTC. Translation gives CATSSPTGVLYGYTF.

The chain carries TRBV18 and TRBJ2-5; D is perhaps TRBD1 (5 bases). V gave up 1 base and J gave up 1 base, with 13 bases separating them. This CDR3 spans 16 amino acids. Per germline, CDR1 KGHSH and CDR2 LQKENI. The CDR3 nucleotides read TGTGCCAGCTCACCACTTGGGGCCACCCCCCAAGAGACCCAGTACTTC. Residues: CASSPLGATPQETQYF.

The sample holds one count of this clone. This chain uses TRBV19 with TRBJ1-2, with 7 bases lining up with TRBD1. The V and J ends lost 8 bases and 13 bases, in that order; junction bases with no gene match: 19. Germline V gene data show CDR1 as LNHDA and CDR2 as SQIVND (reference sequence). The CDR3 length is 14 residues. CDR3 region: CASGPLYRDSLLTF. CDR3 in DNA: TGTGCCAGTGGCCCCCTATACCGGGACAGCCTCCTCACCTTC.

This rearrangement joins TRBV2 to TRBJ1-1, with D maybe TRBD1 (6 bases). V was pared by 6 bases and J by 0 bases, with 8 bases between. CDR3 size: 13 residues. Germline values: CDR1 SNHLY, CDR2 FYNNEI. CDR3 sequence reads: CASSGTLNTEAFF. CDR3 sequence (DNA): TGTGCCAGCAGCGGGACACTGAACACTGAAGCTTTCTTT.

In its sample, this clone was seen many times. The rearrangement joins TRBV9 to TRBJ1-3; D remains unclear. CDR1 SGDLS and CDR2 YYNGEE come from the germline V gene. Trimming pared 3 bases from V and 0 bases from J, leaving 10 bases between. The CDR3 is made up of 15 amino acids. CDR3 bases: TGTGCCAGCAGCGGCTGGGCCACCTCTGGAAACACCATATATTTT. Its translation is CASSGWATSGNTIYF. Full variable domain (missing parts from reference TRBV9 and TRBJ1-3): DSGVTQTPKHLITATGQRVTLRCSPRSGDLSVYWYQQSLDQGLQFLIQYYNGEERAKGNILERFSAQQFPDLHSELNLSSLELGDSALYFCASSGWATSGNTIYFGEGSWLTVV.

DNA for the CDR3: TGTGCCAGCAGCCCCAGGCTGGGTAACAATGAGCAGTTCTTC. This gives the protein CASSPRLGNNEQFF. The gene calls are TRBV6-4 and TRBJ2-1, with unresolved D. V dropped 6 bases and J dropped 5 bases, with 14 bases sitting between them. CDR1 and CDR2 from the germline V gene are MRHNA and SNTAGT. The CDR3 sequence is 14 residues long.

The chain couples TRBV6-5 to TRBJ1-6; no reliable D call. V lost 8 bases to trimming and J lost 0 bases, with 8 bases between them. From germline, CDR1 is MNHEY and CDR2 SVGAGI. This CDR3 is built from 14 residues. The CDR3 here is CASQRSSYNSPLHF. The CDR3 DNA follows: TGTGCCAGCCAGAGGAGCTCCTATAATTCACCCCTCCACTTT.

The gene calls are TRBV27 and TRBJ1-1, with TRBD1 as a possible D gene (6 bases). The ends were cut back, 6 bases at V and 3 bases at J, with 23 bases in the middle. Germline V gene sequence: CDR1 MNHEY, CDR2 SMNVEV (reference sequence). The CDR3 has 17 amino acids. CDR3 residues: CASSSTKDSRGDTEAFF. The CDR3 DNA reads TGTGCCAGCAGCTCGACGAAGGACAGTCGGGGGGACACTGAAGCTTTCTTT.

The rearrangement uses TRBV5-4 and TRBJ2-7; TRBD1 is a possible D gene (6 bases). The V and J ends lost 3 bases and 7 bases respectively, with 17 bases between them. Germline V lookup: CDR1 SGHNT, CDR2 YYREEE (reference sequence). The CDR3 runs 14 residues. As DNA, the CDR3 is TGTGCCAGCAGCTCGTCGATGGGGGCTGGTGAGCAGTACTTC. This translates into CASSSSMGAGEQYF.

The chain couples TRBV10-3 to TRBJ1-3, with D possibly matching TRBD1 (6 bases). V was cut by 5 bases and J by 0 bases, with 11 bases left in between. In germline, CDR1 is ENHRY, CDR2 SYGVKD. The CDR3 has 15 residues. CDR3 bases: TGTGCCATCAGTAGTCAGGACAGCTCTGGAAACACCATATATTTT. This translates into CAISSQDSSGNTIYF.

V is TRBV19 and J is TRBJ2-2, with 10 positions matching TRBD2. Germline-derived CDR1 and CDR2 are LNHDA and SQIVND (reference sequence). J lost 5 bases, V lost 5 bases, and 11 bases had no gene match. The CDR3 is made up of 17 amino acids. CDR3 region: CASSLKAGGLWTGELFF. The CDR3 coding sequence is TGTGCCAGTAGTCTAAAAGCGGGGGGGCTTTGGACCGGGGAGCTGTTTTTT. Together with reference TRBV19 and TRBJ2-2, the CDR3 gives the full variable domain: DGGITQSPKYLFRKEGQNVTLSCEQNLNHDAMYWYRQDPGQGLRLIYYSQIVNDFQKGDIAEGYSVSREKKESFPLTVTSAQKNPTAFYLCASSLKAGGLWTGELFFGEGSRLTVL.

The chain carries TRBV20-1 and TRBJ2-1; 14 bases align to TRBD2. The length of the CDR3 is 14 residues. The germline V gene has CDR1 DFQATT and CDR2 SNEGSKA (reference sequence). V shed 3 bases, J shed 6 bases, and the junction held 1 base outside the gene matches. The CDR3 is CSASGLAGGNEQFF. CDR3 nucleotide sequence: TGCAGTGCTAGTGGACTAGCGGGGGGCAATGAGCAGTTCTTC.

In this sample, this clone turned up once. The chain recombines TRBV5-1 with TRBJ2-2, with D possibly being TRBD1 (5 bases). Trimming removed 3 bases from V and 4 bases from J, with 13 bases in between. The CDR3 totals 15 residues. CDR1 is SGHRS, CDR2 YFSETQ, per germline. This chain's CDR3 is CASSSSGSRTGELFF. CDR3 bases: TGCGCCAGCAGCTCATCAGGGTCCCGCACCGGGGAGCTGTTTTTT.

This clone was observed once. V is TRBV11-3 and J is TRBJ2-3; D unresolved. The CDR3 is 14 residues long. The V end lost 5 bases, the J end lost 1 base, and 10 bases lay between the germline ends. Germline V lookup: CDR1 SGHNT, CDR2 YENEEA. The CDR3: CASSPTRGTDTQYF. The CDR3 DNA reads as TGTGCCAGCAGCCCGACACGCGGCACAGATACGCAGTATTTT.

The chain employs TRBV3-1 (or the pseudogene TRBV3-2) and TRBJ1-2; 8 bases fit TRBD1. Germline-derived CDR1 and CDR2 are LGHDT and YNNKEL (reference sequence). V lost 3 bases and J lost 7; bases outside the gene matches: 7. This CDR3 is 14 amino acids long. The CDR3 sequence is CASSQSAQGGGYTF. In nucleotides, the CDR3 is TGTGCCAGCAGCCAGTCCGCACAGGGGGGTGGCTACACCTTC.

This clone has just one count. The chain joins TRBV19 to TRBJ2-2; 11 bases line up with TRBD1. The germline CDR1 and CDR2 sequences are LNHDA and SQIVND (reference sequence). This CDR3 comprises 16 residues. The V and J ends lost 4 bases and 7 bases, in that order; junction bases with no gene match: 8. The CDR3 here is CASSTWTGGLSGELFF. As DNA, the CDR3 is TGTGCCAGTAGTACCTGGACAGGGGGCTTAAGCGGGGAGCTGTTTTTT.

Points on this clone: The germline gene is not matched at one end of the junction; a read error may be the cause. The J gene is TRBJ2-7, the V gene TRBV5-4, with a tentative D call TRBD2 (5 bases). Per germline, CDR1 SGHNT and CDR2 YYREEE (reference sequence). This CDR3 contains 14 residues. The CDR3 nucleotides are TGTGCCAGCAGCTTGGAACCGGACTCCGACGAGCAGTACTTC. As protein: CASSLEPDSDEQYF.

The chain links TRBV4-1 to TRBJ2-7; 7 bases fit TRBD1. Germline V gene sequence: CDR1 MGHRA, CDR2 YSYEKL. The V segment lost 6 bases and the J segment 4 bases; nucleotides outside the gene matches: 9. CDR3 length: 14 residues. CDR3 protein: CASRRGQGTYEQYF. The CDR3 nucleotides read TGCGCCAGCAGGAGGGGGCAGGGTACTTACGAGCAGTACTTC.

The gene calls are TRBV15 and TRBJ1-1; the D gene is possibly TRBD1 (6 bases). Deletions cut 5 bases from V and 4 bases from J, with 14 bases between. CDR1 and CDR2 (germline): LNHNV, YYDKDF (reference sequence). The CDR3 covers 14 residues. The CDR3 DNA sequence: TGTGCCACCAGCGGGTCACTGGACAGCACTGAAGCTTTCTTT. Translating gives CATSGSLDSTEAFF.

The genes are TRBV27 and TRBJ1-1; D not certain. Trimming took 4 bases from V and 1 from J, leaving 7 bases between them. Germline values: CDR1 MNHEY, CDR2 SMNVEV (reference sequence). The CDR3 is 13 amino acids. The CDR3 DNA is TGTGCCAGCAGTTCACAGCCGAACACTGAAGCTTTCTTT. Translated, it gives CASSSQPNTEAFF.

The chain is built from TRBV4-1 and TRBJ2-3, with no clear D. CDR3 size: 12 residues. In germline, CDR1 is MGHRA, CDR2 YSYEKL. Trimming shortened V by 7 bases and J by 2 bases, and 7 bases separated the two germline ends. CDR3 coding DNA: TGCGCCAGCAAGAGAGACACAGATACGCAGTATTTT. It is translated as CASKRDTDTQYF.

The count of this clone is one. This chain uses TRBV9 with TRBJ2-5, with 8 bases aligning to TRBD1. V lost 4 bases, J lost 4 bases, and 9 bases stayed unmatched. The CDR3 runs to 15 residues. Germline lookup yields CDR1 SGDLS and CDR2 YYNGEE. The CDR3 DNA is TGTGCCAGCAGCTCCCGGAGGACAGGGCCAGAGACCCAGTACTTC. Protein: CASSSRRTGPETQYF.

This chain joins TRBV3-1 (or the pseudogene TRBV3-2) and TRBJ2-3, with unresolved D. The CDR3 covers 17 residues. V was trimmed by 4 bases and J by 2 bases, leaving 19 bases between them. Looked up from germline, CDR1 is LGHDT and CDR2 is YNNKEL (reference sequence). The CDR3 nucleotides are TGTGCCAGCAGCCGGTATCCGGGTGCAACTCTCACAGATACGCAGTATTTT. This encodes CASSRYPGATLTDTQYF.